This TCR beta chain was captured by sequencing in a study of blood T cells in healthy people across ages. Points from the study as a whole: Strong correlation existed between TCR beta diversity and naive T cell percentage. Observed TCR beta diversity per million T cells went down as age went up. This fall followed a roughly linear course with age.

The V gene end was trimmed by 7 bases and the J gene end by 4 bases; junction bases not matched to a gene: 8. Germline CDR1 SQVTM, CDR2 ANQGSEA. The CDR3 sequence is 14 residues long. For the second PCR, which ran for about 6 to 11 cycles, a sample-barcoded 5' primer and a J-beta primer mix were used. MiXCR, applied by TCRdb to the 5' RACE reads, yields one record per CDR3 protein. Of 1.5 million to 2 million distinct CDR3 sequences in the sample, 30% to 40% were seen once. A minimum of 5.5 micrograms of total RNA was extracted per sample. This clonotype was counted a few times. Its antigen is as yet unknown.

The gene calls are TRBV29-1 and TRBJ2-1; 9 bases align to TRBD1. This TCR was recovered from a human donor in good health. Sample: blood. The CDR3 reads CSAVGDRDYNEQFF. CDR3 nucleotide sequence: TGCAGCGCCGTGGGGGACAGGGATTACAATGAGCAGTTCTTC.